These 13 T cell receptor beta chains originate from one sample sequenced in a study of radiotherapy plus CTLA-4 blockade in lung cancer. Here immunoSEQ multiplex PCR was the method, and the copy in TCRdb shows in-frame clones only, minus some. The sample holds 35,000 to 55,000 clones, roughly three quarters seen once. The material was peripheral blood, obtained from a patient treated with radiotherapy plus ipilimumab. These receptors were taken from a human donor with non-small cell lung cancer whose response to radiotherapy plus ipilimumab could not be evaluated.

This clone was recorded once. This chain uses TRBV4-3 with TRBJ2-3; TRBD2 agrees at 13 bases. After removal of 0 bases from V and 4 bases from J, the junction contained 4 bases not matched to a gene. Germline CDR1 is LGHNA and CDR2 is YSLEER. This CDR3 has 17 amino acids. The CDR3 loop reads CASSQDWTSGSPDTQYF. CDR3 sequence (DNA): TGCGCCAGCAGCCAAGATTGGACTAGCGGGAGCCCAGATACGCAGTATTTT.

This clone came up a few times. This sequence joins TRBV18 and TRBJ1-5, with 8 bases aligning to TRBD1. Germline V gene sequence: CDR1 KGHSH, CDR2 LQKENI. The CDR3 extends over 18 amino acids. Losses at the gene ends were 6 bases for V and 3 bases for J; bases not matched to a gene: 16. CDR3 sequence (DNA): TGTGCCAGCTCGTCAACTCTGTTGGAGACAGGGGCCAATCAGCCCCAGCATTTT. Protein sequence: CASSSTLLETGANQPQHF.

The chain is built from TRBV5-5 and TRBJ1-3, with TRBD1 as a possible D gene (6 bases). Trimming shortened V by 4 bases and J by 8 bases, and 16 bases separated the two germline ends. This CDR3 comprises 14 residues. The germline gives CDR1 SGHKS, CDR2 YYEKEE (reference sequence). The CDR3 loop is CASSKTGTTDTIYF. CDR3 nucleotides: TGTGCCAGCAGCAAGACCGGGACAACGGACACCATATATTTT. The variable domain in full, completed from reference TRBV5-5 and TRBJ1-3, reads DAGVTQSPTHLIKTRGQQVTLRCSPISGHKSVSWYQQVLGQGPQFIFQYYEKEERGRGNFPDRFSARQFPNYSSELNVNALLLGDSALYLCASSKTGTTDTIYFGEGSWLTVV.

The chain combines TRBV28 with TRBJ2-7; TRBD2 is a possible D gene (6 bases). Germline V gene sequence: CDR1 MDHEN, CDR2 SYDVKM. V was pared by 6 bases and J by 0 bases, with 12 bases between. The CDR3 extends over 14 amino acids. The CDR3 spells CASRGTSYSYEQYF. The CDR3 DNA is TGTGCCAGCAGGGGGACTTCTTACTCCTACGAGCAGTACTTC.

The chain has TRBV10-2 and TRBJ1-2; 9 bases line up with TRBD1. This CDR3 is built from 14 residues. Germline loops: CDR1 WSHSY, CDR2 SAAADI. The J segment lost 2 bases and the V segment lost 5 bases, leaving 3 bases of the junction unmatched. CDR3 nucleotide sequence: TGCGCCAGCAGTCGAGGGACAGGGAACTATGGCTACACCTTC. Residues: CASSRGTGNYGYTF.

The CDR3 here is CASSHGQVPEETQYF. The CDR3 DNA follows: TGCGCCAGCAGCCACGGACAGGTTCCGGAAGAGACCCAGTACTTC. This rearrangement joins TRBV5-1 to TRBJ2-5, with 7 bases identical to TRBD1. The ends lost 4 bases at V and 3 bases at J; junction bases unmatched: 9. The CDR3 covers 15 residues. Germline V lookup: CDR1 SGHRS, CDR2 YFSETQ.

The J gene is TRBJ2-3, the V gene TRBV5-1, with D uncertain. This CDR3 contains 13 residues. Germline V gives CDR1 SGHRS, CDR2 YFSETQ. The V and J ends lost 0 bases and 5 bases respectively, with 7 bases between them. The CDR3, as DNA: TGCGCCAGCAGCTTGGGGTCGGGAGATACGCAGTATTTT. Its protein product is CASSLGSGDTQYF.

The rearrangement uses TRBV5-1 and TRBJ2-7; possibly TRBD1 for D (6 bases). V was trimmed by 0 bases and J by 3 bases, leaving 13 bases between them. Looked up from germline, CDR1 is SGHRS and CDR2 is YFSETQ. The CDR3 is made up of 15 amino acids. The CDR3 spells CASSLGGQDFYEQYF. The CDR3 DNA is TGCGCCAGCAGCTTGGGGGGACAAGACTTCTACGAGCAGTACTTC. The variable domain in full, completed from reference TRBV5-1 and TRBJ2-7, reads KAGVTQTPRYLIKTRGQQVTLSCSPISGHRSVSWYQQTPGQGLQFLFEYFSETQRNKGNFPGRFSGRQFSNSRSEMNVSTLELGDSALYLCASSLGGQDFYEQYFGPGTRLTVT.

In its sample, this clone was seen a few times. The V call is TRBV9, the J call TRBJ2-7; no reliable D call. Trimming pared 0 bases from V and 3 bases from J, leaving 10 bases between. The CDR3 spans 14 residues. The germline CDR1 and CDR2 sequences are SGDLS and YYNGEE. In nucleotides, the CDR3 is TGTGCCAGCAGCGTAGGTCAGAACCACTACGAGCAGTACTTC. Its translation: CASSVGQNHYEQYF.

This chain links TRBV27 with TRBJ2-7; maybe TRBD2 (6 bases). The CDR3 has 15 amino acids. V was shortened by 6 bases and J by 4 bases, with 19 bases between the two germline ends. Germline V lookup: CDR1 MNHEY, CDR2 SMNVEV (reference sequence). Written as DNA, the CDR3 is TGTGCCAGCAGCCCGGACGCGGGACCACCTTACGAGCAGTACTTC. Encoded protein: CASSPDAGPPYEQYF.

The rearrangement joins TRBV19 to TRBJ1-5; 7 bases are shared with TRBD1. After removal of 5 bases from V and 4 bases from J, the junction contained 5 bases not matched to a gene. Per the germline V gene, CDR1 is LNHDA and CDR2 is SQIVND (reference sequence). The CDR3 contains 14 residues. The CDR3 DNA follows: TGTGCCAGTAGTCGCGGGACAGCGAATCAGCCCCAGCATTTT. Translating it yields CASSRGTANQPQHF.

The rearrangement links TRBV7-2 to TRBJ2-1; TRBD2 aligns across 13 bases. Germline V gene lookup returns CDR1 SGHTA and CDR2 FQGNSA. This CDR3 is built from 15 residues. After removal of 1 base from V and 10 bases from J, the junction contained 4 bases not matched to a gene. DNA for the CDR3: TGTGCCAGCAGCTTAGGACTAGCGGGAGGCGGAGAGCAGTTCTTC. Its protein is CASSLGLAGGGEQFF.

CDR3 protein: CSVEPSGLGDEQYF. The CDR3 DNA reads as TGCAGCGTTGAACCATCGGGGTTAGGAGACGAGCAGTACTTC. The chain combines TRBV29-1 with TRBJ2-7, with TRBD2 as a possible D gene (5 bases). V was shortened by 2 bases and J by 5 bases, with 16 bases between the two germline ends. Germline loops: CDR1 SQVTM, CDR2 ANQGSEA. The CDR3 is 14 amino acids.